These 17 T cell receptor beta chains came from one sample sequenced in a study of T-cell memory formation after mild COVID-19. One entry per CDR3 protein, called by TCRdb with MiXCR from the 5' RACE reads. The data hold under 150,000 distinct CDR3 sequences, with over 20% observed a single time. Sequenced sample: PBMCs or a T cell subset sorted from them (not recorded which). The receptors come from a man aged 18 to 30 who had mild COVID-19 (a few samples of this study predate the infection). Cell type and time point are not known.

The V call is TRBV25-1, the J call TRBJ2-2, with D tentatively TRBD1 (6 bases). The CDR3 consists of 16 residues. Trimming pared 10 bases from V and 2 bases from J, leaving 20 bases between. CDR1 and CDR2 (germline): MGHDK, SYGVNS. The CDR3: CATYREDSYNTGELFF. In nucleotides, the CDR3 is TGTGCCACTTACAGGGAAGATAGCTACAACACCGGGGAGCTGTTTTTT.

The chain uses TRBV7-9 and TRBJ1-2; 7 bases match TRBD1. CDR1 and CDR2 (germline): SEHNR, FQNEAQ (reference sequence). Unmatched junction bases numbered 15, after V lost 5 bases and J lost 9 bases. The CDR3 totals 15 residues. For the CDR3, the DNA is TGTGCCAGCAGCAGAACGGAACAGGGGTCAGGAAGCTACACCTTC. Its protein product is CASSRTEQGSGSYTF.

This clonotype was detected a few times. V usage is TRBV28 and J usage is TRBJ1-4, with D unresolved. This CDR3 is 12 amino acids long. In germline, CDR1 is MDHEN, CDR2 SYDVKM. V lost 3 bases, J lost 7 bases, and 6 bases lay in between. CDR3 residues: CASSLEGEKLFF. CDR3 DNA sequence: TGTGCCAGCAGTTTGGAAGGTGAAAAACTGTTTTTT.

The chain links TRBV7-6 to TRBJ2-5; no clear D. In germline, CDR1 is SGHVS, CDR2 FNYEAQ. The germline V and J ends were trimmed by 2 bases and 3 bases, with 7 bases remaining between them. The CDR3 runs to 13 residues. CDR3 sequence (DNA): TGTGCCAGCAGCTTAAGAGCGAAAGAGACCCAGTACTTC. The encoded protein is CASSLRAKETQYF.

This clonotype was seen at least ten times. The chain couples TRBV12-3 or TRBV12-4 to TRBJ2-1, with TRBD1 identical over 8 bases. The CDR3 has 12 amino acids. V lost 5 bases, J lost 8 bases, and 2 bases stayed unmatched. This CDR3 is CASSVQGDEQFF. CDR3 nucleotides: TGTGCCAGCAGTGTACAGGGGGATGAGCAGTTCTTC.

The chain has TRBV13 and TRBJ2-7; TRBD1 matches 10 bases. This CDR3 has 13 residues. Germline lookup yields CDR1 PRHDT and CDR2 FYEKMQ (reference sequence). J gave up 6 bases and V 4 bases, and 3 bases lay outside the gene matches. Here the CDR3 DNA reads TGTGCCAGCAGCTGGGACAGGGGCGCCGAGCAGTACGTC. This gives the protein CASSWDRGAEQYV.

This clonotype was seen ten or more times. This chain uses TRBV7-9 with TRBJ2-5; 8 nucleotides agree with TRBD2. Germline V gives CDR1 SEHNR, CDR2 FQNEAQ (reference sequence). V shed 5 bases and J 3 bases; nucleotides not matched to a gene: 8. CDR3 size: 15 residues. DNA of the CDR3: TGTGCCAGCAGCCCAACGGGGGGGGCTAAAGAGACCCAGTACTTC. Its protein is CASSPTGGAKETQYF.

This clonotype was picked up a small number of times. The J gene is TRBJ1-3, the V gene TRBV12-3 or TRBV12-4; D is ambiguous. V was cut by 3 bases and J by 0 bases, with 3 bases left in between. The CDR3 has 13 amino acids. CDR3 region: CASSLGSGNTIYF. CDR3 sequence (DNA): TGTGCCAGCAGTTTGGGCTCTGGAAACACCATATATTTT.

The chain recombines TRBV13 with TRBJ2-3; maybe TRBD1 (5 bases). Germline CDR1 and CDR2: PRHDT and FYEKMQ (reference sequence). The V and J ends lost 5 bases and 2 bases respectively, with 8 bases between them. The CDR3 totals 13 residues. CDR3 DNA sequence: TGTGCCAGCAGCCGCAGGGACACAGATACGCAGTATTTT. It specifies CASSRRDTDTQYF. The full variable domain, completed using reference TRBV13 and TRBJ2-3, is AAGVIQSPRHLIKEKRETATLKCYPIPRHDTVYWYQQGPGQDPQFLISFYEKMQSDKGSIPDRFSAQQFSDYHSELNMSSLELGDSALYFCASSRRDTDTQYFGPGTRLTVL.

The rearrangement uses TRBV12-3 or TRBV12-4 and TRBJ2-5; D unresolved. This CDR3 region has 12 residues. The V and J ends lost 6 bases and 9 bases respectively, with 14 bases between them. The CDR3 protein is CASSGRPAAQYF. CDR3 nucleotide sequence: TGTGCCAGCAGCGGAAGACCGGCGGCCCAGTACTTC.

The chain couples TRBV12-3 or TRBV12-4 to TRBJ2-5; D is possibly TRBD1 (6 bases). Trimming stripped 5 bases from V and 5 bases from J, with 15 bases between. This CDR3 spans 14 amino acids. The CDR3: CASSNTGFGETQYF. The CDR3 DNA sequence: TGTGCCAGCAGTAACACAGGGTTCGGGGAGACCCAGTACTTC.

This clonotype was observed a few times. The CDR3 loop is CASSRGLFTPQPLHF. Written as DNA, the CDR3 is TGTGCCAGCAGTCGTGGACTCTTTACCCCCCAACCCCTCCACTTT. The V and J genes are TRBV6-6 and TRBJ1-6; no clear D gene. The CDR3 sequence is 15 residues long. Germline V gene lookup returns CDR1 MNHNY and CDR2 SVGAGI (reference sequence). Trimming removed 5 bases at V and 12 bases at J, with 20 bases between.

This clonotype was seen more than once but under ten times. The rearrangement uses TRBV29-1 and TRBJ2-1; no reliable D call. This CDR3 comprises 13 residues. Trimming pared 8 bases from V and 0 bases from J, leaving 11 bases between. Germline CDR1 is SQVTM and CDR2 is ANQGSEA. The DNA of the CDR3 is TGCAGCTCGTCCATGAGCTCCTACAATGAGCAGTTCTTC. It is translated as CSSSMSSYNEQFF.

This clonotype was seen only a few times. The chain uses TRBV5-1 and TRBJ1-2, with D perhaps TRBD1 (6 bases). Trimming shortened V by 3 bases and J by 3 bases, and 18 bases separated the two germline ends. CDR1 is SGHRS and CDR2 is YFSETQ in the germline V gene. The CDR3 runs 16 residues. This CDR3 reads CASSSGVSEIDYGYTF. DNA of the CDR3: TGCGCCAGCAGCTCAGGGGTTAGCGAAATTGACTATGGCTACACCTTC.

There are many counts of this clonotype. The chain recombines TRBV25-1 with TRBJ2-7; D is possibly TRBD1 (5 bases). Trimming removed 3 bases at V and 1 base at J, with 13 bases between. Germline CDR1 MGHDK, CDR2 SYGVNS. This CDR3 has 15 residues. DNA for the CDR3: TGTGCCAGCAGTGACCAGTCAGGGAAATCCTACGAGCAGTACTTC. Protein product: CASSDQSGKSYEQYF.

This clonotype was observed a few times. V is TRBV28 and J is TRBJ1-5; D is perhaps TRBD1 (5 bases). The germline CDR1 and CDR2 sequences are MDHEN and SYDVKM. This CDR3 is 15 amino acids long. V dropped 5 bases and J dropped 10 bases, with 21 bases sitting between them. CDR3 bases: TGTGCCAGCAGTCTAGGACATTTTTTTATGGAACCCCAGCATTTT. Amino acid sequence: CASSLGHFFMEPQHF.

The rearrangement joins TRBV12-3 or TRBV12-4 to TRBJ2-7; 7 nucleotides agree with TRBD2. The CDR3 is 15 residues long. The V gene end was trimmed by 1 base and the J gene end by 1 base; junction bases not matched to a gene: 4. The CDR3 loop is CASSLGSGPSYEQYV. CDR3 in DNA: TGTGCCAGCAGTTTAGGTAGCGGGCCTTCCTACGAGCAGTACGTC.